The 7 T cell receptor beta chains presented below share a single source sample, sequenced in a study of T cells in Graves' hyperthyroidism and ophthalmopathy. Amplification of TCR beta CDR3 regions was performed using RNA transcripts as template. Carried out on the TCR CDR3, a first-round RT-PCR used the HTBI primer set. Each CDR3 protein gets one entry after TCRdb re-called the multiplex PCR reads with MiXCR. The table includes around 490,000 distinct CDR3 sequences, 15% to 20% detected once. The sequencing input was blood. These receptors originate from a man aged 35-49 years with Graves' ophthalmopathy.

This clonotype was counted at least ten times. The chain recombines TRBV5-8 with TRBJ2-5; 9 nucleotides agree with TRBD1. CDR3 length: 15 amino acids. V shed 4 bases and J 0 bases; nucleotides not matched to a gene: 4. Germline loops: CDR1 SGHTS, CDR2 YDEGEE. CDR3 residues: CASSPGQGDQETQYF. CDR3 DNA sequence: TGTGCCAGCAGCCCGGGACAGGGCGACCAAGAGACCCAGTACTTC.

J is TRBJ1-3 and V is TRBV10-2; 7 bases line up with TRBD1. With 4 bases clipped from V and 0 bases from J, the junction kept 3 bases outside the gene matches. The CDR3 covers 15 residues. CDR1 is WSHSY, CDR2 SAAADI, per germline. CDR3 nucleotide sequence: TGCGCCAGCAGTGCGGGGACAGTCTCTGGAAACACCATATATTTT. It yields the protein CASSAGTVSGNTIYF.

This clonotype was recorded at least ten times. This sequence joins TRBV4-1 and TRBJ2-5; D is ambiguous. Trimming removed 1 base at V and 0 bases at J, with 12 bases between. This CDR3 has 16 amino acids. Looked up from germline, CDR1 is MGHRA and CDR2 is YSYEKL. In DNA form, the CDR3 reads TGCGCCAGCAGCCAAGTCGGCTCATCGTACCAAGAGACCCAGTACTTC. Its protein product is CASSQVGSSYQETQYF.

This clonotype was seen repeatedly, ten times or more. This chain links TRBV11-2 with TRBJ1-2, with 8 positions matching TRBD1. CDR1 and CDR2 (germline): SGHAT, FQNNGV. V shed 5 bases, J shed 4 bases, and the junction held 3 bases outside the gene matches. The CDR3 sequence is 13 residues long. CDR3 in DNA: TGTGCCAGCAGCCCGGACAGGGTCTATGGCTACACCTTC. Its translation is CASSPDRVYGYTF.

This chain uses TRBV3-1 with TRBJ2-3; 8 bases line up with TRBD2. The CDR3 is 15 amino acids. Germline lookup yields CDR1 LGHDT and CDR2 YNNKEL (reference sequence). Trimming at V came to 1 base and at J to 6 bases, leaving 6 bases not matched to a gene. The DNA for the CDR3 is TGTGCCAGCAGCCAAGCGGGGGGGAGAGCCGATACGCAGTATTTT. It codes for CASSQAGGRADTQYF.

As for this clonotype: This clone may be a read error of a much larger clone one base away. The chain combines TRBV27 with TRBJ2-1; D is ambiguous. The V and J ends lost 6 bases and 0 bases respectively, with 12 bases between them. CDR1 MNHEY and CDR2 SMNVEV come from the germline V gene (reference sequence). This CDR3 has 15 amino acids. The DNA for the CDR3 is TGTGCCAGCAGCTCCAGGCTGACCTCCTACAATGAGCAGTTCTTC. Translated, it gives CASSSRLTSYNEQFF.

The chain is built from TRBV10-3 and TRBJ2-1; D gene unclear. Germline V gene data show CDR1 as ENHRY and CDR2 as SYGVKD. This CDR3 comprises 15 residues. V lost 2 bases and J 9 bases, leaving 17 bases between the germline ends. CDR3 nucleotide sequence: TGTGCCATCAGTGAGCCCGACGGGCCGAGGCGTGAGCAGTTCTTC. Amino acids: CAISEPDGPRREQFF.